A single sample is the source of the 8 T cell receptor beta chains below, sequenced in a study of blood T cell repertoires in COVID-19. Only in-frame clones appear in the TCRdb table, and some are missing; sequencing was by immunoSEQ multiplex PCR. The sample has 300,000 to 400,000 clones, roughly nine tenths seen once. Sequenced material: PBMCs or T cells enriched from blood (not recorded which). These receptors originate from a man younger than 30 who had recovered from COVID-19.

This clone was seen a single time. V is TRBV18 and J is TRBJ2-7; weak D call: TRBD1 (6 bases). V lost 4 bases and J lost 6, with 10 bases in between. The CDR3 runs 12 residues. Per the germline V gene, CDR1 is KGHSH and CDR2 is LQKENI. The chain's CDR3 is CASSQDSLEQYF. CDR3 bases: TGTGCCAGCTCACAGGACAGCCTCGAGCAGTACTTC.

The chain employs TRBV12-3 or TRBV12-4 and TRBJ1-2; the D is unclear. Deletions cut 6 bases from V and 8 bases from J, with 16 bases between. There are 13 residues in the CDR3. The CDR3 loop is CASSLGITMGYTF. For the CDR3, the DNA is TGTGCCAGCAGCCTCGGTATCACTATGGGCTACACCTTC.

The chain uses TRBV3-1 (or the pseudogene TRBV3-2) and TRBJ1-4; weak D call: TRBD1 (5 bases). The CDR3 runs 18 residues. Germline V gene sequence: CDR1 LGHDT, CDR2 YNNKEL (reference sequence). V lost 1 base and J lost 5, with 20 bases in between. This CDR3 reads CASSQVRGRVIMNEKLFF. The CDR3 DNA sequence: TGTGCCAGCAGCCAAGTGCGTGGCAGGGTGATAATGAATGAAAAACTGTTTTTT.

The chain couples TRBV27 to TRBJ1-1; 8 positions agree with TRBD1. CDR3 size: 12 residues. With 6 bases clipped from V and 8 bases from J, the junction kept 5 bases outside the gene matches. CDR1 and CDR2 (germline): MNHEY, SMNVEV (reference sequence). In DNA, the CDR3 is TGTGCCAGCAGGCTTCGGACAGGGGAAGCTTTCTTT. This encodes CASRLRTGEAFF.

The CDR3: CASSLASGGASQYF. CDR3 in DNA: TGTGCCAGCAGCTTAGCAAGCGGGGGGGCGTCCCAGTACTTC. The J gene is TRBJ2-5, the V gene TRBV7-9; TRBD2 matches at 10 bases. This CDR3 has 14 amino acids. Trimming took 0 bases from V and 9 from J; bases not matched to a gene: 4. The germline CDR1 and CDR2 sequences are SEHNR and FQNEAQ (reference sequence).

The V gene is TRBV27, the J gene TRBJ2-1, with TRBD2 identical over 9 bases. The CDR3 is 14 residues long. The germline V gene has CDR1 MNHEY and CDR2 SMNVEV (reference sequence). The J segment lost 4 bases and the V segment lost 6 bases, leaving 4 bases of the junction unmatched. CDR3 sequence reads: CASRGTSLYNEQFF. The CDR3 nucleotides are TGTGCCAGCAGAGGGACTAGCCTTTACAATGAGCAGTTCTTC.

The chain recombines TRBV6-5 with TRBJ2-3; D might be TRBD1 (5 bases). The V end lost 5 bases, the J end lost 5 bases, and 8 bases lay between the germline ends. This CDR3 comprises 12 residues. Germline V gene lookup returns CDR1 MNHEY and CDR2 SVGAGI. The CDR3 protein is CASSQQGDTQYF. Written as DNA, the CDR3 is TGTGCCAGCAGTCAGCAGGGAGATACGCAGTATTTT.

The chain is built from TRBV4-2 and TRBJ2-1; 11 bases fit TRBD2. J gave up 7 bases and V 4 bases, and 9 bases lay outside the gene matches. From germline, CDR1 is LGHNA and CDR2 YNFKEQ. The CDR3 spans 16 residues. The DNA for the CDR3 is TGTGCCAGCAGCCTTAGTTCGACTAGCGGGGATAATGAGCAGTTCTTC. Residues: CASSLSSTSGDNEQFF.